Sequencing of this T cell receptor beta chain was carried out in a study of early T cells in non-severe SARS-CoV-2 infection. Whole-study context: Unpaired chains resulted from sequencing bulk RNA of unsorted whole blood.

Molecules of cDNA were individually given unique molecular identifiers that were attached to them. TCRdb passed the 5' RACE reads through MiXCR, listing each CDR3 protein once. The sample carries about 76,000 distinct CDR3 sequences, about 10% recorded once. Study observations and caveats: Comparison of clonotypes with VDJdb favored anti-spike CD8 responses while missing private and CD4 specificities.

This clonotype was recorded a few times. The antigen remains undetermined. This CDR3 comprises 19 residues. V dropped 5 bases and J dropped 4 bases, with 32 bases sitting between them. Germline V gene sequence: CDR1 GTSNPN, CDR2 SVGIG (reference sequence). This chain uses TRBV30 with TRBJ1-1, with a possible D match to TRBD1 (6 bases). The sequence came from an adult who was a healthcare worker with PCR-confirmed SARS-CoV-2 infection or an uninfected control (not recorded which). The sequenced sample was whole blood. CDR3 coding DNA: TGTGCCTGGCGGTCAAGGGGGGGCCCCCGCGGATCTAGAGGCACTGAAGCTTTCTTT. Translation gives CAWRSRGGPRGSRGTEAFF.